The 24 T cell receptor beta chains below all came from one sample that was sequenced in a study of tumor-infiltrating lymphocytes in primary liver carcinoma. Unsorted whole blood supplied the blood RNA, and germline DNA was isolated too. Making TCR beta cDNA involved 400 to 600 ng total RNA and a constant-region primer. Amplification in three nested multiplex PCR rounds with slightly modified ARM-PCR gave rise to TCR beta libraries. TRBV1-TRBV30 forward primers and a C-beta reverse primer were used in the first two PCR rounds, which each ran for ten to eleven cycles. TCRdb itself ran the multiplex PCR reads through MiXCR, one entry per CDR3 protein. The sample contains 300,000 to 400,000 distinct CDR3 sequences, around 60% of which appear only once. The sample consisted of peripheral blood. These receptors originate from a man in his forties or fifties with primary liver carcinoma and hepatitis B virus infection.

Note on this clonotype: In this CDR3 the conserved last residue, phenylalanine or tryptophan, is missing, so a read error is likely. The rearrangement uses TRBV5-4 and TRBJ2-7; a weak D match, TRBD2 (6 bases). Germline-derived CDR1 and CDR2 are SGHNT and YYREEE (reference sequence). This CDR3 contains 15 residues. V lost 2 bases, J lost 1 base, and 13 bases lay in between. This CDR3 is CASSFGAGTSYEQYL. The CDR3 nucleotides read TGTGCCAGCAGCTTTGGGGCAGGGACTTCCTACGAGCAGTACCTC.

This clonotype was picked up many times. This sequence joins TRBV6-5 and TRBJ1-4; D unclear. Trimming removed 2 bases from V and 7 bases from J, with 11 bases in between. CDR3 size: 14 residues. Germline V gene sequence: CDR1 MNHEY, CDR2 SVGAGI. The CDR3 nucleotides are TGTGCCAGCAGTTACCGGCGCGATAGTGAAAAACTGTTTTTT. Protein sequence: CASSYRRDSEKLFF.

The rearrangement links TRBV11-2 to TRBJ2-5; D remains ambiguous. With 3 bases removed from V and 12 bases from J, the gap between germline ends came to 20 bases. Germline V CDR1 and CDR2: SGHAT, FQNNGV. The CDR3 length is 14 residues. DNA of the CDR3: TGTGCCAGCAGCTTCGTACCGAGTCAAGAGGCCAAGTACTTC. Amino acids: CASSFVPSQEAKYF.

As concerns this clonotype: Sequence at one end of the junction differs from germline and may be a read error. J is TRBJ1-2 and V is TRBV11-1; 7 nucleotides match TRBD1. Germline V gene data show CDR1 as SGHAT and CDR2 as FQDESV (reference sequence). The CDR3 runs to 12 residues. In DNA, the CDR3 is TGTGCCAGCAGCTTACTAGGGGGCGGCTACACGTTC. Translated: CASSLLGGGYTF.

This clonotype was observed a handful of times. V gene TRBV18 combines with J gene TRBJ1-1, with TRBD1 matching over 7 bases. In germline, CDR1 is KGHSH, CDR2 LQKENI. V lost 3 bases and J lost 8; bases outside the gene matches: 12. The CDR3 sequence is 15 residues long. For the CDR3, the DNA is TGTGCCAGCTCACCCGAACAGGGGAGCTCTTCCGAAGCTTTCTTT. Protein sequence: CASSPEQGSSSEAFF.

This clonotype occurred many times. The chain carries TRBV6-2 or TRBV6-3 and TRBJ2-3, with no clear D. This CDR3 has 13 residues. V was pared by 6 bases and J by 1 base, with 8 bases between. The V gene's germline CDR1 is MNHEY and CDR2 SVGEGT. The CDR3 sequence: CASSLGGTDTQYF. DNA for the CDR3: TGTGCCAGCAGCTTAGGTGGCACAGATACGCAGTATTTT.

This clonotype was observed once. At one end the junction does not follow the germline gene, possibly because of a read error. This chain connects TRBV10-2 to TRBJ2-7; D is ambiguous. The CDR3 sequence is 17 residues long. CDR1 is WSHSY and CDR2 is SAAADI in the germline V gene. The CDR3 nucleotides are TGCGCCAGCAGTGAACTCGATAATGCCCTTCGAGCCTACGAGGAGTACTTC. Its translation: CASSELDNALRAYEEYF.

Ten or more counts support this clonotype. V usage is TRBV6-2 or TRBV6-3 and J usage is TRBJ2-1; D is perhaps TRBD2 (6 bases). The CDR3 has 15 residues. Germline V gives CDR1 MNHEY, CDR2 SVGEGT. The germline V and J ends were trimmed by 6 bases and 8 bases, with 20 bases remaining between them. For the CDR3, the DNA is TGTGCCAGCAGGAAGGGCGGGAAATTCTTCGATGAGCAGTTCTTC. As protein: CASRKGGKFFDEQFF.

This chain links TRBV11-2 with TRBJ2-3; no definite D call. The CDR3 contains 15 residues. Trimming cost V 5 bases and J 0 bases, with 12 bases left between them. The V gene's germline CDR1 is SGHAT and CDR2 FQNNGV. CDR3 in DNA: TGTGCCAGCAGCCCTAGTGGCGCTAGCACAGATACGCAGTATTTT. The encoded protein is CASSPSGASTDTQYF.

About this clonotype: Likely a read error: the CDR3 ends without its conserved phenylalanine or tryptophan. It is unclear where the CDR3 begins or ends on the DNA, so no DNA is shown, and the CDR3 is as TCRdb lists it. The gene calls are TRBV29-1 and TRBJ2-1; the tabulated D call, TRBD1, remains unverified against the DNA. Inclusive of both ends, the CDR3 amounts to 13 amino acids. Germline-derived CDR1 and CDR2 are SQVTM and ANQGSEA. The CDR3 here is CSVAPSPTGEQLS.

This clonotype has a handful of counts. This may come from a read error, since a much larger clone is one base off. V is TRBV29-1 and J is TRBJ2-3, with D maybe TRBD1 (5 bases). The CDR3 runs to 12 residues. Germline CDR1 reads SQVTM; CDR2 reads ANQGSEA. Trimming removed 3 bases from V and 7 bases from J, with 11 bases in between. As DNA, the CDR3 is TGCAGCGTTGATAAGGGGTCATATACGCAGTATTTT. It specifies CSVDKGSYTQYF.

The genes are TRBV14 and TRBJ1-2, with 8 bases fitting TRBD1. From germline, CDR1 is SGHDN and CDR2 FVKESK. V dropped 6 bases and J dropped 3; count of bases not matched to a gene: 12. CDR3 length equals 16 residues. The chain's CDR3 is CASSPYDQGADYGYTF. DNA for the CDR3: TGTGCCAGCAGTCCATACGACCAGGGGGCCGACTATGGCTACACCTTC.

A note on this clonotype: Germline and junction disagree at one end, which may indicate a read error. The J gene is TRBJ2-5, the V gene TRBV12-3 or TRBV12-4; weak D call: TRBD2 (5 bases). The CDR3 totals 16 residues. Here the CDR3 DNA reads TGTACCAGCAGTTTAGCGCAGGAGGCAGCTCAAGAGACCCAATACTTC. It encodes CTSSLAQEAAQETQYF.

As regards this clonotype: One end of the junction does not line up with germline, which may come from a read error. This chain joins TRBV11-1 and TRBJ2-1, with TRBD2 matching 11 bases. Germline V CDR1 and CDR2: SGHAT, FQDESV (reference sequence). The CDR3 length is 17 residues. The CDR3 protein is CASSSPQLAGGRNERFF. The CDR3, as DNA: TGTGCCAGCAGCAGTCCCCAGCTAGCGGGAGGCCGTAATGAGCGGTTCTTC.

With regard to this clonotype: A single base separates this from a much larger clone, so it may be a read error. Likely a read error: the CDR3 ends without its conserved phenylalanine or tryptophan. V is TRBV5-4 and J is TRBJ2-7; 8 bases align to TRBD1. The germline gives CDR1 SGHNT, CDR2 YYREEE (reference sequence). J was trimmed by 5 bases and V by 4 bases; bases with no gene match: 8. The CDR3 spans 14 residues. CDR3 loop: CASSLPGGQDEQYL. The DNA for the CDR3 is TGTGCCAGCAGCCTACCAGGGGGCCAAGACGAGCAGTACTTA.

With regard to this clonotype: Being one base from a much bigger clone, this may be a read error. This rearrangement joins TRBV14 to TRBJ2-1, with TRBD2 matching 10 bases. Germline V lookup: CDR1 SGHDN, CDR2 FVKESK. The CDR3 loop spans 16 amino acids. CDR3 nucleotides: TGTGCCAGCAGCCTAACAAAGGGACTAGCGATGGGTGAGCGGTTCTTC. Protein: CASSLTKGLAMGERFF.

On this clonotype itself: This likely comes from a read error, as the CDR3 has no conserved phenylalanine or tryptophan at its end. The chain uses TRBV29-1 and TRBJ2-1, with 8 bases identical to TRBD2. CDR3 length: 13 residues. V shed 6 bases and J 9 bases; nucleotides not matched to a gene: 10. Germline V lookup: CDR1 SQVTM, CDR2 ANQGSEA. The CDR3 is CSVLSGRDSEQFL. As DNA, the CDR3 is TGCAGCGTCCTAAGCGGGAGAGACAGTGAGCAGTTCCTC.

This clonotype was observed a few times. V and J are TRBV28 and TRBJ2-1, with D possibly being TRBD1 or TRBD2 (6 bases each). The CDR3 has 16 residues. V shed 4 bases and J shed 4 bases, with 17 bases lying between them. Germline V gene data show CDR1 as MDHEN and CDR2 as SYDVKM. The CDR3 DNA follows: TGTGCCAGCAGTTCAGCTGGGGGGCCCCCATACAATGAGCAGTTCTTC. Translating it yields CASSSAGGPPYNEQFF.

Comments on this clonotype: A read error may account for a junction end that differs from germline. The chain combines TRBV25-1 with TRBJ1-2, with 9 bases that match TRBD1. CDR3 size: 14 residues. The germline gives CDR1 MGHDK, CDR2 SYGVNS. The CDR3: CASRGGQGNYSYTF. CDR3 bases: TGTGCCAGCAGAGGGGGACAGGGCAACTATAGCTACACCTTC.

Points on this clonotype: The CDR3 does not end in the conserved phenylalanine or tryptophan, so this is likely a read error. This sequence joins TRBV11-3 and TRBJ2-3; possibly TRBD1 or TRBD2 for D (6 bases each). This CDR3 spans 18 amino acids. Trimming pared 0 bases from V and 2 bases from J, leaving 18 bases between. The V gene's germline CDR1 is SGHNT and CDR2 YENEEA. DNA of the CDR3: TGTGCCAGCAGCTTAGATCCGGGGGCACGGAAATTCACAGATACGCAGTATTCC. This translates into CASSLDPGARKFTDTQYS.

This clonotype was seen more than once but under ten times. This sequence joins TRBV5-4 and TRBJ1-3; 7 nucleotides agree with TRBD1. Per germline, CDR1 SGHNT and CDR2 YYREEE (reference sequence). The ends lost 4 bases at V and 7 bases at J; junction bases unmatched: 5. CDR3 length: 13 residues. In nucleotides, the CDR3 is TGTGCCAGCAGCGCTTCCAGGGGGAACACCATATATTTT. Translating gives CASSASRGNTIYF.

This clonotype was observed a handful of times. A much larger clone lies one base from this, so it may be a read error. The chain is built from TRBV29-1 and TRBJ2-3; the D gene could be TRBD1 or TRBD2 (6 bases each). CDR3 length: 15 residues. In germline, CDR1 is SQVTM, CDR2 ANQGSEA. The CDR3 sequence: CSVVLSGASTDTRYF. CDR3 in DNA: TGCAGCGTTGTTTTGTCGGGGGCTAGCACAGATACGCGGTATTTT.

A word on this clonotype: One base away lies a much larger clone, so this may be a sequencing read error. This chain joins TRBV14 and TRBJ2-3; TRBD2 matches at 7 bases. In germline, CDR1 is SGHDN, CDR2 FVKESK. This CDR3 comprises 16 residues. The ends lost 1 base at V and 2 bases at J; junction bases unmatched: 6. The CDR3 sequence: CASSQVGGIFTDTQYF. CDR3 DNA: TGTGCCAGCAGCCAAGTGGGAGGGATTTTCACAGATACGCAGTATTTT.

The rearrangement uses TRBV30 and TRBJ1-1, with D perhaps TRBD1 (6 bases). Trimming cost V 3 bases and J 1 base, with 15 bases left between them. Germline CDR1 and CDR2: GTSNPN and SVGIG (reference sequence). The CDR3 extends over 15 amino acids. CDR3 sequence reads: CAWSSWGGANTEAFF. The CDR3 nucleotides read TGTGCCTGGAGCTCCTGGGGGGGGGCGAACACTGAAGCTTTCTTT.